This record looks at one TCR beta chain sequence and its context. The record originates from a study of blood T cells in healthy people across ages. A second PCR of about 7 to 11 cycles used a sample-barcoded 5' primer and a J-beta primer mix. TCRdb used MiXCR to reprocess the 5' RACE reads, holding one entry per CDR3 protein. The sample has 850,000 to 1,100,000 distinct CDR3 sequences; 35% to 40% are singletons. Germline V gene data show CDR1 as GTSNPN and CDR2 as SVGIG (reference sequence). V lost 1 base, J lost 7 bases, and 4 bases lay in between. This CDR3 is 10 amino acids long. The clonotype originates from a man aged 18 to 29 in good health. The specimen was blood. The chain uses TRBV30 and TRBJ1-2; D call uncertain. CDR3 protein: CAWSDRGYTF. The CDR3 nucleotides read TGTGCCTGGAGTGATCGTGGCTACACCTTC.